This is a list of T cell receptor beta chains from one sample in a study of blood T cell repertoires in COVID-19. This table comes from immunoSEQ multiplex PCR, and its TCRdb copy is limited to in-frame clones, with some not included. The sample holds 55,000 to 80,000 clones, roughly 83% seen once. Source material: peripheral blood. All receptors come from a man in his 70s with acute or convalescent COVID-19. Each CDR3 is given with its conserved first and last residue. Each record gives: V gene, D gene, J gene, clone size, CDR3 protein, CDR3 DNA. A D gene is named only where the DNA matches it firmly. The size of a clone is reported for some rows only, either as once, few or many, or as a class for expanded clones.

>TRBV7-6|TRBD1|TRBJ1-1|-
CASSSGQVNTEAFF
TGTGCCAGCAGCTCGGGACAGGTGAACACTGAAGCTTTCTTT
>TRBV30|-|TRBJ1-5|-
CAWGYRASNQPQHF
TGTGCCTGGGGTTACAGGGCGAGCAATCAGCCCCAGCATTTT
>TRBV29-1|-|TRBJ2-1|-
CSVEAPGSPDDNEQFF
TGCAGCGTTGAAGCCCCCGGTAGCCCCGACGACAATGAGCAGTTCTTC
>TRBV10-3|TRBD1|TRBJ2-1|-
CAISDLDRGSYNEQFF
TGTGCCATCAGTGACCTGGACAGGGGCTCCTACAATGAGCAGTTCTTC
>TRBV5-6|-|TRBJ1-6|-
CASSLNPRGSYNSPLHF
TGTGCCAGCAGCTTGAACCCCAGGGGCTCCTATAATTCACCCCTCCACTTT
>TRBV7-2|TRBD2|TRBJ2-5|few
CASSQNAGDGETQYF
TGTGCCAGCAGCCAGAACGCGGGAGATGGAGAGACCCAGTACTTC
>TRBV5-4|TRBD2|TRBJ2-7|few
CASSLPGRAYEQYF
TGTGCCAGCAGCTTGCCCGGGAGGGCCTACGAGCAGTACTTC
>TRBV28|TRBD1|TRBJ1-5|-
CASSLDRGGGYSNQPQHF
TGTGCCAGCAGTTTGGACAGGGGGGGAGGATATAGCAATCAGCCCCAGCATTTT
>TRBV28|-|TRBJ1-5|-
CASSHSDSYQPQHF
TGTGCCAGCAGCCACTCGGACAGTTATCAGCCCCAGCATTTT
>TRBV6-5|TRBD2|TRBJ2-1|-
CASSWTSRNEQFF
TGTGCCAGCAGCTGGACTAGTCGGAATGAGCAGTTCTTC
>TRBV6-5|-|TRBJ1-4|-
CATRGGATNEKLFF
TGTGCCACTCGGGGGGGAGCAACTAATGAAAAACTGTTTTTT
>TRBV4-1|TRBD2|TRBJ2-2|few
CASSPDEREGLGGELFF
TGCGCCAGCAGCCCCGACGAGCGGGAGGGCCTTGGCGGGGAGCTGTTTTTT
>TRBV14|TRBD2|TRBJ2-1|once
CASSQVRTSGHNEQFF
TGTGCCAGCAGCCAAGTTAGGACTAGCGGACACAATGAGCAGTTCTTC
>TRBV7-3|TRBD2|TRBJ2-3|-
CASSLQSGTMVDTQYF
TGTGCCAGCAGCTTACAGTCCGGGACTATGGTGGATACGCAGTATTTT
>TRBV3-1/TRBV3-2|TRBD2|TRBJ2-1|-
CASSRPGGGNEQFF
TGTGCCAGCAGCCGTCCTGGGGGGGGCAATGAGCAGTTCTTC
>TRBV24-1|-|TRBJ2-7|-
CATSVPGHSYEQYF
TGTGCCACCAGTGTCCCGGGACATTCCTACGAGCAGTACTTC
>TRBV6-5|-|TRBJ2-6|few
CASSSLSGANVLTF
TGTGCCAGCAGTTCCCTCTCTGGGGCCAACGTCCTGACTTTC
>TRBV27|TRBD1|TRBJ1-2|-
CASTPDGTAISNYGYTF
TGTGCCAGCACCCCAGACGGGACAGCCATTTCTAACTATGGCTACACCTTC
>TRBV7-3|-|TRBJ2-1|-
CASSPDLTTYNEQFF
TGTGCCAGCAGCCCAGACTTAACAACCTACAATGAGCAGTTCTTC
>TRBV6-5|TRBD1|TRBJ1-1|once
CASRPGTVDTEAFF
TGTGCCAGCAGACCCGGGACAGTAGACACTGAAGCTTTCTTT
>TRBV7-2|-|TRBJ1-4|-
CASSLYRTKNEKLFF
TGTGCCAGCAGCTTATACAGGACGAAGAATGAAAAACTGTTTTTT
>TRBV5-1|-|TRBJ2-1|-
CASSSGLPHNEQFF
TGCGCCAGCAGCTCCGGACTACCTCACAATGAGCAGTTCTTC
>TRBV25-1|-|TRBJ1-1|-
CASRQGHTEAFF
TGTGCCAGCAGACAGGGTCACACTGAAGCTTTCTTT
>TRBV19|TRBD2|TRBJ2-2|once
CASRGGTSGITGELFF
TGTGCCAGTAGGGGAGGGACTAGCGGGATCACCGGGGAGCTGTTTTTT
>TRBV3-1/TRBV3-2|-|TRBJ2-7|once
CASSQDSNSEQYF
TGTGCCAGCAGCCAAGATAGTAACTCCGAGCAGTACTTC
>TRBV18|-|TRBJ2-7|-
CASSSRVGEQYF
TGTGCCAGCTCCTCTCGGGTGGGCGAGCAGTACTTC
>TRBV7-2|TRBD1|TRBJ1-6|-
CASSLGTGSYNSPLHF
TGTGCCAGCAGCTTAGGGACAGGGAGCTATAATTCACCCCTCCACTTT
>TRBV5-1|-|TRBJ1-1|-
CASSPSSQMNTEAFF
TGCGCCAGCAGCCCCTCAAGCCAAATGAACACTGAAGCTTTCTTT
>TRBV6-1|-|TRBJ2-2|-
CASSERAAPNTGELFF
TGTGCCAGCAGTGAGCGGGCGGCACCGAACACCGGGGAGCTGTTTTTT
>TRBV19|-|TRBJ2-2|-
CASSKQANTGELFF
TGTGCCAGTAGTAAACAGGCTAACACCGGGGAGCTGTTTTTT
>TRBV3-1/TRBV3-2|TRBD1|TRBJ2-3|-
CASSLTGSEGDTQYF
TGTGCCAGCAGCCTGACAGGGTCGGAAGGGGATACGCAGTATTTT
>TRBV7-9|-|TRBJ1-2|-
CASSLGQNGYTF
TGTGCCAGCAGCTTAGGACAGAATGGCTACACCTTC
>TRBV6-5|TRBD1|TRBJ1-4|-
CASSEGQGVEKLFF
TGTGCCAGCAGCGAGGGACAGGGGGTTGAAAAACTGTTTTTT
>TRBV30|TRBD1|TRBJ2-7|-
CAWGDRTYEQYF
TGTGCCTGGGGGGACAGGACCTACGAGCAGTACTTC
>TRBV18|TRBD1|TRBJ1-6|-
CASSLEGASYNSPLHF
TGTGCCAGCTCCTTGGAGGGGGCATCCTATAATTCACCCCTCCACTTT
>TRBV19|-|TRBJ1-4|-
CASSISGATNEKLFF
TGTGCCAGTAGTATTTCGGGGGCAACTAATGAAAAACTGTTTTTT
>TRBV6-5|TRBD2|TRBJ2-2|once
CASSYSGGGTGELFF
TGTGCCAGCAGTTACTCGGGGGGGGGCACCGGGGAGCTGTTTTTT
>TRBV18|-|TRBJ1-1|once
CASSPPSLQGNTEAFF
TGTGCCAGCTCACCCCCGTCATTACAGGGGAACACTGAAGCTTTCTTT
>TRBV5-1|-|TRBJ1-1|once
CASSLGADTEAFF
TGCGCCAGCAGCTTGGGCGCGGACACTGAAGCTTTCTTT
>TRBV5-4|TRBD1|TRBJ2-1|-
CASSLDLQGGGGEQFF
TGTGCCAGCAGCTTGGACCTACAGGGGGGAGGTGGTGAGCAGTTCTTC
>TRBV29-1|TRBD1|TRBJ1-1|-
CSVGQGSTEAFF
TGCAGCGTAGGACAGGGGAGCACTGAAGCTTTCTTT
>TRBV19|-|TRBJ2-7|-
CASMEGAHTYEQYF
TGTGCCAGTATGGAGGGCGCCCATACCTACGAGCAGTACTTC